The 4 T cell receptor beta chains listed next were all sequenced from one sample in a study of molecular identifiers for immune sequencing clone quantification. TCRdb reprocessed the PCR reads via MiXCR and lists one record per CDR3 protein. The sample records hundreds of thousands of distinct CDR3 sequences, roughly 24% being singletons. Input material: naive CD8+ T cells from blood, with Jurkat cell RNA spiked in. Documented subset: FACS-sorted CD8+CD4-CCR7+CD45RA+ naive T cells. Source of these receptors: a human donor in good health. Some libraries in this study had Jurkat cell RNA spiked in.

Concerning this clonotype: Since a much larger clone is just one base distant, this may be a read error. The chain carries TRBV12-3 or TRBV12-4 and TRBJ2-2; weak D call: TRBD1 (5 bases). CDR3 length equals 15 residues. The CDR3 spells CASSFQGSNTRELFF. The CDR3 region has the DNA TGTGCCAGCAGTTTCCAGGGTTCGAACACCAGGGAGCTGTTTTTT.

V is TRBV27 and J is TRBJ2-7, with 11 bases fitting TRBD1. The V gene end was trimmed by 7 bases and the J gene end by 6 bases; junction bases not matched to a gene: 8. CDR1 is MNHEY, CDR2 SMNVEV, per germline (reference sequence). This CDR3 spans 14 amino acids. The chain's CDR3 is CASTGTGGVAEQYF. The CDR3 region has the DNA TGTGCCAGCACCGGGACAGGGGGTGTCGCCGAGCAGTACTTC.

V gene TRBV13 combines with J gene TRBJ2-1; 9 bases map to TRBD2. Unmatched junction bases numbered 12, after V lost 5 bases and J lost 4 bases. The CDR3 has 17 amino acids. Germline CDR1 and CDR2: PRHDT and FYEKMQ (reference sequence). The CDR3 is CASSTRLAEVRYNEQFF. The DNA of the CDR3 is TGTGCCAGCAGCACCCGACTAGCGGAAGTAAGGTACAATGAGCAGTTCTTC.

This clonotype has a count of ten or more. V and J are TRBV29-1 and TRBJ2-2, with TRBD2 as a possible D gene (5 bases). The germline V gene encodes CDR1 SQVTM and CDR2 ANQGSEA. This CDR3 comprises 13 residues. Trimming stripped 2 bases from V and 4 bases from J, with 8 bases between. For the CDR3, the DNA is TGCAGCGTTGAATCCGGGGTCACCGGGGAGCTGTTTTTT. This translates into CSVESGVTGELFF.